This T cell receptor (beta chain) was observed in a study of blood T cell repertoires in COVID-19. Overall study: There were acute and convalescent COVID-19 samples, and they came from the United States, Italy and Spain. PBMCs, B-cell-depleted T cells, or T cells were the source of the cDNA or gDNA that made up the material.

The CDR3 covers 13 residues. Germline CDR1 SGHAT, CDR2 FQNNGV. V shed 1 base and J 9 bases; nucleotides not matched to a gene: 2. Source study methods: Amplification from reference gene primers served as the basis for estimated nucleated cell counts. Profiling relied on immunoSEQ multiplex PCR, and the TCRdb table lists in-frame clones only, not all of them. The DNA gave D and trimming, while V, J and clone size come from that table. The table has roughly 310,000 clones, 70% to 90% seen once; the top ten hold under 5%. The source material was peripheral blood. This sequence originates from a woman in her forties or fifties with active or convalescent COVID-19. This rearrangement joins TRBV11-2 to TRBJ2-1; the match to TRBD2 covers 8 bases. This chain's CDR3 is CASSLVGRGEQFF. The DNA of the CDR3 is TGTGCCAGCAGCTTAGTCGGGAGGGGTGAGCAGTTCTTC.